Listed below are T cell receptor beta chains from one sample, sequenced in a study of vaccination and CD4 T cells after COVID-19. TCRdb reanalysed the PCR reads using MiXCR and keeps one entry per CDR3 protein. The sample yields 9,000 to 10,000 distinct CDR3 sequences, around 40% seen once. The antigens of these receptors remain unknown. The specimen was CD4+ T cells from blood, cultured in vitro. All receptors come from a human donor in good health. Each CDR3 is given with its conserved first and last residue. The D gene is left open where the match is weak. The size of a clone is reported for some rows only, either as once, few or many, or as a class for expanded clones.

>NA|NA|TRBJ1-2|TRBV18
CASSPPNSVNYGYTF
TGTGCCAGCTCACCACCCAACAGCGTTAACTATGGCTACACCTTC
>NA|TRBD2|TRBJ2-7|TRBV18
CASSKAGLLDEQYF
TGTGCCAGCTCAAAAGCGGGACTTCTGGACGAGCAGTACTTC
>NA|NA|TRBJ2-5|TRBV14
CASSQDHTVQETQYF
TGTGCCAGCAGCCAAGATCATACAGTCCAAGAGACCCAGTACTTC
>NA|NA|TRBJ2-2|TRBV6-1
CASSEDWDTGELFF
TGTGCCAGCAGTGAGGACTGGGACACCGGGGAGCTGTTTTTT
>NA|NA|TRBJ1-6|TRBV27
CASSLSGGGLYSPLHF
TGTGCCAGCAGTTTATCGGGAGGGGGGTTGTATTCACCCCTCCACTTT
>NA|NA|TRBJ1-1|TRBV12-3/TRBV12-4
CASRRQVGGTFF
TGTGCCAGCAGAAGACAGGTTGGAGGAACTTTCTTT
>NA|NA|TRBJ2-7|TRBV11-2
CASSSLRSYEQYF
TGTGCCAGCAGCTCCCTCCGCTCCTACGAGCAGTACTTC
>few|NA|TRBJ1-4|TRBV7-9
CASSLRETGKLFF
TGTGCCAGCAGTCTAAGAGAGACGGGAAAACTGTTTTTT
>NA|NA|TRBJ1-1|TRBV10-3
CAIRSGVLNTEAFF
TGTGCCATCCGGAGCGGGGTCTTGAACACTGAAGCTTTCTTT
>few|NA|TRBJ2-5|TRBV19
CASSIGGAVVWETQYF
TGTGCCAGTAGTATCGGGGGCGCCGTCGTGTGGGAGACCCAGTACTTC
>NA|NA|TRBJ1-2|TRBV6-1
CASAFPQGGVYGYTF
TGTGCCAGCGCTTTTCCCCAGGGAGGGGTCTATGGCTACACCTTC
>few|NA|TRBJ2-3|TRBV11-2
CASSKNVADTQYF
TGTGCCAGCAGCAAGAACGTCGCAGATACGCAGTATTTT
>large|NA|TRBJ2-7|TRBV20-1
CSGEGASYEQYF
TGCAGTGGGGAGGGGGCCTCCTACGAGCAGTACTTC
>NA|TRBD1|TRBJ1-3|TRBV7-2
CASSSTGVVGTIYF
TGTGCCAGCAGCTCGACAGGGGTAGTGGGCACCATATATTTT
>NA|NA|TRBJ1-1|TRBV6-2/TRBV6-3
CASSYESGTEAFF
TGTGCCAGCAGTTACGAATCCGGTACTGAAGCTTTCTTT
>NA|TRBD1|TRBJ1-2|TRBV29-1
CSVDRVLQDGYTF
TGCAGCGTGGACAGGGTGTTACAGGATGGCTACACCTTC
>NA|NA|TRBJ2-3|TRBV12-3/TRBV12-4
CASSPSSTDTQYF
TGTGCCAGCAGTCCCTCCTCGACAGATACGCAGTATTTT
>NA|TRBD1|TRBJ1-2|TRBV18
CASAIPGTGVYGYTF
TGTGCCAGCGCAATACCCGGGACAGGGGTTTATGGCTACACCTTC
>NA|NA|TRBJ1-6|TRBV10-3
CAIGREGRSPLHF
TGTGCCATCGGGAGGGAAGGTCGCTCACCCCTCCACTTT
>NA|NA|TRBJ2-3|TRBV28
CASGGGQFDTQYF
TGTGCCAGCGGGGGGGGCCAATTTGATACGCAGTATTTT
>NA|NA|TRBJ2-7|TRBV11-2
CASSRDLENEQYF
TGTGCCAGCAGCCGGGACCTTGAGAACGAGCAGTACTTC
>few|NA|TRBJ1-1|TRBV6-1
CASSQGILNTEAFF
TGTGCCAGCAGTCAAGGGATTCTGAACACTGAAGCTTTCTTT
>once|NA|TRBJ1-2|TRBV6-2/TRBV6-3
CASSYSTARSGGYTF
TGTGCCAGCAGTTACTCCACAGCTCGATCCGGTGGCTACACCTTC
>few|TRBD2|TRBJ2-3|TRBV6-1
CASRLAVLPDTQYF
TGTGCCAGCAGACTAGCGGTCCTTCCAGATACGCAGTATTTT
>NA|TRBD2|TRBJ2-1|TRBV10-3
CAISEASGINEQFF
TGTGCCATCAGTGAAGCTAGCGGGATTAATGAGCAGTTCTTC
>NA|NA|TRBJ2-1|TRBV7-9
CASNRGALNNEQFF
TGTGCCAGCAATAGGGGGGCCTTGAACAATGAGCAGTTCTTC
>NA|TRBD2|TRBJ2-5|TRBV27
CASSGILGASGRRETQYF
TGTGCCAGCAGCGGAATACTAGGGGCTAGCGGGAGACGTGAGACCCAGTACTTC
>NA|TRBD2|TRBJ2-1|TRBV6-1
CASRASGGPYNEQFF
TGTGCCAGCAGGGCTAGCGGGGGACCCTACAATGAGCAGTTCTTC
>few|NA|TRBJ1-5|TRBV28
CASSTFGGPQHF
TGTGCCAGCAGTACCTTTGGGGGGCCCCAGCATTTT
>few|NA|TRBJ2-2|TRBV7-8
CASSRGSGTNTGELFF
TGTGCCAGCAGCCGTGGAAGCGGGACAAACACCGGGGAGCTGTTTTTT
>few|TRBD1|TRBJ2-2|TRBV7-8
CASSLQGGGELFF
TGTGCCAGCAGCCTACAGGGGGGCGGGGAGCTGTTTTTT
>NA|NA|TRBJ2-7|TRBV6-1
CASRGTGLRYEQYF
TGTGCCAGCAGGGGTACAGGGTTGAGATACGAGCAGTACTTC
>NA|NA|TRBJ1-2|TRBV12-3/TRBV12-4
CASSRRNYGYTF
TGTGCCAGCAGTAGACGGAACTATGGCTACACCTTC
>NA|NA|TRBJ1-1|TRBV30
CAWSVPRTANTEAFF
TGTGCCTGGAGTGTACCCCGGACAGCTAACACTGAAGCTTTCTTT
>few|NA|TRBJ2-1|TRBV19
CASSLGWGDVGSYNEQFF
TGTGCCAGTAGTCTCGGGTGGGGGGATGTAGGCTCCTACAATGAGCAGTTCTTC
>NA|NA|TRBJ2-3|TRBV11-2
CASSLQRPPNTQYF
TGTGCCAGCAGCCTCCAGCGGCCCCCGAATACGCAGTATTTT
>NA|NA|TRBJ2-5|TRBV19
CASNEGGGRQETQYF
TGTGCCAGTAACGAGGGGGGGGGCCGTCAAGAGACCCAGTACTTC
>NA|TRBD2|TRBJ2-3|TRBV2
CASSVWLLAGGPGTDTQYF
TGTGCCAGCAGTGTCTGGTTGCTAGCGGGAGGGCCAGGAACAGATACGCAGTATTTT
>once|NA|TRBJ1-5|TRBV9
CASSVEGYQPQHF
TGTGCCAGCAGCGTAGAGGGGTATCAGCCCCAGCATTTT
>few|NA|TRBJ1-1|TRBV7-2
CASRVKAGGLNTEAFF
TGTGCCAGCAGAGTAAAAGCCGGGGGACTTAACACTGAAGCTTTCTTT
>NA|NA|TRBJ2-3|TRBV20-1
CSARDNGWQDTQYF
TGCAGTGCTAGAGATAATGGGTGGCAAGATACGCAGTATTTT
>NA|NA|TRBJ1-2|TRBV27
CASSRGDGYGYTF
TGTGCCAGCAGTAGGGGGGACGGCTATGGCTACACCTTC
>few|TRBD2|TRBJ2-2|TRBV7-8
CASSQVAGGAGELFF
TGTGCCAGCAGTCAAGTAGCGGGAGGGGCCGGGGAGCTGTTTTTT
>NA|TRBD2|TRBJ2-1|TRBV4-1
CASSQPSGAQRGYNEQFF
TGCGCCAGCAGCCAGCCGTCGGGGGCGCAGCGGGGGTACAATGAGCAGTTCTTC
>few|TRBD1|TRBJ1-6|TRBV20-1
CSASADRGNSPLHF
TGCAGTGCTAGCGCGGACAGGGGTAATTCACCCCTCCACTTT
>NA|NA|TRBJ1-2|TRBV29-1
CSVEDSTYGYTF
TGCAGCGTTGAGGACAGTACCTATGGCTACACCTTC
>NA|TRBD2|TRBJ2-3|TRBV4-1
CASSQVLAGTQYF
TGCGCCAGCAGCCAAGTACTAGCGGGGACGCAGTATTTT
>few|TRBD1|TRBJ1-5|TRBV24-1
CATSDPPGTGGSPQHF
TGTGCCACCAGTGATCCACCCGGGACAGGGGGCTCGCCCCAGCATTTT
>NA|TRBD2|TRBJ2-2|TRBV20-1
CSARRLAYLGELFF
TGCAGTGCTCGTAGACTAGCCTACCTGGGGGAGCTGTTTTTT